This TCR beta chain derives from a study of CD8 T cells in Susac syndrome. Germline V CDR1 and CDR2: MNHEY, SVGEGT. J was trimmed by 6 bases and V by 6 bases; bases with no gene match: 16. This CDR3 is 16 amino acids long. Roughly 0.45 to 1 ug RNA was reverse transcribed with random hexamers. TCRdb reprocessed the immunoSEQ multiplex PCR reads via MiXCR and lists one record per CDR3 protein. The table lists approximately 300,000 distinct CDR3 sequences, approximately 90% of them singletons. The chain has TRBV6-2 or TRBV6-3 and TRBJ1-2; 7 bases fit TRBD1. Material for sequencing was CD8+ T cells from PBMCs. The TCR sequence derives from a human donor with multiple sclerosis. CDR3 sequence reads: CASRQTIRDSFHGYTF. The CDR3 DNA sequence: TGTGCCAGCAGACAAACTATCCGGGACAGCTTCCATGGCTACACCTTC.